The 15 T cell receptor beta chains below all came from one sample that was sequenced in a study of cytomegalovirus exposure and HLA in healthy donors. 13 Jbeta primers and 60 Vbeta primers were used for the PCR. Clones were sequenced by immunoSEQ multiplex PCR, and TCRdb holds only the in-frame ones, with some missing. The table shows roughly 250,000 clones, with roughly four fifths occurring only once. Input material: PBMCs. Source of these receptors: a woman aged 40 to 49 in good health and CMV-seropositive.

The chain combines TRBV27 with TRBJ2-1; 7 nucleotides agree with TRBD2. Germline values: CDR1 MNHEY, CDR2 SMNVEV (reference sequence). The CDR3 is made up of 15 amino acids. Losses at the gene ends were 5 bases for V and 3 bases for J; bases not matched to a gene: 7. DNA for the CDR3: TGTGCCAGCAGTCTCTCCCAGCGGGGCTACAATGAGCAGTTCTTC. This sequence encodes CASSLSQRGYNEQFF.

The V gene is TRBV19, the J gene TRBJ2-2, with D possibly matching TRBD1 (6 bases). V dropped 10 bases and J dropped 1 base, with 13 bases sitting between them. The CDR3 is 14 residues long. CDR1 and CDR2 (germline): LNHDA, SQIVND (reference sequence). The CDR3 region has the DNA TGTGCCACCTCGGACAGAAGGAACACCGGGGAGCTGTTTTTT. This codes for CATSDRRNTGELFF.

This clone was picked up a small number of times. V usage is TRBV4-2 and J usage is TRBJ1-4; D gene uncertain. Trimming removed 0 bases from V and 7 bases from J, with 9 bases in between. The germline gives CDR1 LGHNA, CDR2 YNFKEQ. CDR3 size: 14 residues. This CDR3 reads CASSQDTQAEKLFF. CDR3 sequence (DNA): TGTGCCAGCAGCCAAGATACTCAGGCTGAAAAACTGTTTTTT.

CDR3 nucleotide sequence: TGTGCCAGTAGTATCATAGCCCAGACTAGCTCATGGGAGACCCAGTACTTC. It encodes CASSIIAQTSSWETQYF. The chain is built from TRBV19 and TRBJ2-5; 7 nucleotides agree with TRBD2. Unmatched junction bases numbered 15, after V lost 3 bases and J lost 5 bases. Germline-derived CDR1 and CDR2 are LNHDA and SQIVND (reference sequence). The CDR3 loop spans 17 amino acids.

V usage is TRBV6-5 and J usage is TRBJ1-2, with 7 bases identical to TRBD1. After removal of 6 bases from V and 4 bases from J, the junction contained 11 bases not matched to a gene. The CDR3 has 15 amino acids. Per the germline V gene, CDR1 is MNHEY and CDR2 is SVGAGI. The CDR3, as DNA: TGTGCCAGCAGAATCACGTGGGACAGCTCCTATGGCTACACCTTC. Translating gives CASRITWDSSYGYTF.

J is TRBJ2-7 and V is TRBV4-2; TRBD1 is a possible D gene (7 bases). Trimming cost V 1 base and J 3 bases, with 22 bases left between them. The CDR3 spans 18 residues. Per germline, CDR1 LGHNA and CDR2 YNFKEQ. The CDR3 loop is CASSQVMQGRGALYEQYF. Here the CDR3 DNA reads TGTGCCAGCAGCCAAGTGATGCAGGGCAGGGGGGCCCTCTACGAGCAGTACTTC.

The V gene is TRBV19, the J gene TRBJ1-1; D call uncertain. The CDR3 sequence is 13 residues long. Germline assignment: CDR1 LNHDA and CDR2 SQIVND (reference sequence). V lost 3 bases and J lost 5, with 10 bases in between. Here the CDR3 reads CASSMSGRTEAFF. DNA for the CDR3: TGTGCCAGTAGTATGTCAGGAAGGACTGAAGCTTTCTTT. The variable domain in full, with the rest retrieved from reference TRBV19 and TRBJ1-1, is DGGITQSPKYLFRKEGQNVTLSCEQNLNHDAMYWYRQDPGQGLRLIYYSQIVNDFQKGDIAEGYSVSREKKESFPLTVTSAQKNPTAFYLCASSMSGRTEAFFGQGTRLTVV.

The V call is TRBV30, the J call TRBJ2-1; D gene ambiguous. V shed 0 bases and J shed 5 bases, with 11 bases lying between them. The germline V gene has CDR1 GTSNPN and CDR2 SVGIG (reference sequence). The CDR3 has 14 residues. As DNA, the CDR3 is TGTGCCTGGAGTGTACGCATCGGTAACAATGAGCAGTTCTTC. It codes for CAWSVRIGNNEQFF.

The genes are TRBV7-2 and TRBJ2-5, with 9 nucleotides matching TRBD2. CDR1 is SGHTA, CDR2 FQGNSA, per germline. This CDR3 comprises 15 residues. Trimming at V came to 2 bases and at J to 7 bases, leaving 8 bases not matched to a gene. For the CDR3, the DNA is TGTGCCAGCAGCTTATTTATAGCGGGAGATGGGACCCAGTACTTC. The encoded protein is CASSLFIAGDGTQYF. Full variable domain (missing parts from reference TRBV7-2 and TRBJ2-5): GAGVSQSPSNKVTEKGKDVELRCDPISGHTALYWYRQSLGQGLEFLIYFQGNSAPDKSGLPSDRFSAERTGGSVSTLTIQRTQQEDSAVYLCASSLFIAGDGTQYFGPGTRLLVL.

V gene TRBV4-3 combines with J gene TRBJ2-3; 10 nucleotides align to TRBD2. Germline values: CDR1 LGHNA, CDR2 YSLEER. This CDR3 region has 17 residues. Trimming took 6 bases from V and 2 from J; bases not matched to a gene: 11. The CDR3: CASSSQGSGRATDTQYF. CDR3 nucleotides: TGCGCCAGCAGTAGCCAGGGAAGCGGGAGGGCCACAGATACGCAGTATTTT.

This clone was seen just once. V gene TRBV7-2 combines with J gene TRBJ2-7; TRBD1 matches 8 bases. Germline CDR1 and CDR2: SGHTA and FQGNSA. V lost 4 bases, J lost 3 bases, and 2 bases stayed unmatched. The CDR3 is made up of 13 amino acids. For the CDR3, the DNA is TGTGCCAGCAGCTATGACAGGGGCTACGAGCAGTACTTC. This translates into CASSYDRGYEQYF. The full variable domain, with the rest looked up from reference TRBV7-2 and TRBJ2-7, is GAGVSQSPSNKVTEKGKDVELRCDPISGHTALYWYRQSLGQGLEFLIYFQGNSAPDKSGLPSDRFSAERTGGSVSTLTIQRTQQEDSAVYLCASSYDRGYEQYFGPGTRLTVT.

V gene TRBV5-1 combines with J gene TRBJ2-7; D is uncertain. This CDR3 comprises 15 residues. The germline CDR1 and CDR2 sequences are SGHRS and YFSETQ. The ends were cut back, 4 bases at V and 8 bases at J, with 22 bases in the middle. CDR3 in amino acids: CASSPKSPRSSQQYF. The CDR3 region has the DNA TGCGCCAGCAGCCCCAAGTCGCCTAGAAGCTCCCAGCAGTACTTC.

The chain joins TRBV11-2 to TRBJ2-1, with TRBD2 matching over 10 bases. In germline, CDR1 is SGHAT, CDR2 FQNNGV. V lost 1 base to trimming and J lost 6 bases; unmatched junction nucleotides: 9. The CDR3 runs 17 residues. The CDR3 here is CASSLVPSGRGVNEQFF. CDR3 bases: TGTGCCAGCAGCTTAGTTCCTAGCGGGAGAGGGGTCAATGAGCAGTTCTTC.

This chain joins TRBV15 and TRBJ1-3; 7 bases match TRBD1. CDR3 length: 17 amino acids. The junction had 7 bases not matched to a gene; V was cut back by 0 bases and J by 2 bases. The germline gives CDR1 LNHNV, CDR2 YYDKDF (reference sequence). The CDR3 nucleotides read TGTGCCACCAGCAGAGAAGGAGGGACAGCTCCTGGAAACACCATATATTTT. As protein: CATSREGGTAPGNTIYF.

The rearrangement uses TRBV7-9 and TRBJ1-2; D is possibly TRBD1 (6 bases). Trimming removed 4 bases at V and 3 bases at J, with 12 bases between. The CDR3 runs to 14 residues. Germline V gives CDR1 SEHNR, CDR2 FQNEAQ (reference sequence). Here the CDR3 reads CASSSEGGHYGYTF. In nucleotides, the CDR3 is TGTGCCAGCAGCTCAGAAGGGGGTCACTATGGCTACACCTTC.